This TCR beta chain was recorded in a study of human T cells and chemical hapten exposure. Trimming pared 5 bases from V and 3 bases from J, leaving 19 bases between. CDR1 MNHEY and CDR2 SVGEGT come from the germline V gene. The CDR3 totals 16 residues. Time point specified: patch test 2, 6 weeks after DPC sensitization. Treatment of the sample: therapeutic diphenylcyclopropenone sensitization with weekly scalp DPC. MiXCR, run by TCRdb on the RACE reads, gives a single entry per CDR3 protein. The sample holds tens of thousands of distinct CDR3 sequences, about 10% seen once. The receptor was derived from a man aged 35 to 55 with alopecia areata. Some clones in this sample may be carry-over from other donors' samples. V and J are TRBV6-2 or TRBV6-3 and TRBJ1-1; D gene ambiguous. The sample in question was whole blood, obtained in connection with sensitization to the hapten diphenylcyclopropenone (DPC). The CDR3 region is CASSTGSPYRDTEAFF. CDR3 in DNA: TGTGCCAGCAGTACGGGTTCACCTTATCGGGACACTGAAGCTTTCTTT.